The T cell receptor (beta chain) under discussion was sequenced for a study of cytomegalovirus exposure and HLA in healthy donors. J lost 4 bases, V lost 3 bases, and 4 bases had no gene match. Germline CDR1 reads SGHRS; CDR2 reads YFSETQ. CDR3 size: 14 residues. Points on this clone: Its antigen is unidentified.

Primers for the PCR totalled 60 Vbeta and 13 Jbeta. The table came from immunoSEQ multiplex PCR; TCRdb's copy has only in-frame clones and leaves some out. The table lists around 150,000 clones, 80% to 90% of them singletons. Whole-study results and caveats: A cluster of highly shared sequence variants was likely a sequencing artifact. Analysis was carried out at a later point, and it linked a missense DCLRE1C variant to TCR beta V- and J-gene trimming.

Specimen: PBMCs. V is TRBV5-1 and J is TRBJ2-5; 9 bases map to TRBD1. This sequence was found in a woman in her twenties or thirties in good health and CMV-seropositive. DNA for the CDR3: TGCGCCAGCAGCTCGGAGGGACAGGGAGAGACCCAGTACTTC. This sequence encodes CASSSEGQGETQYF.